The clone carrying this TCR beta chain has at least ten counts. Germline values: CDR1 DFQATT, CDR2 SNEGSKA (reference sequence). This CDR3 has 15 residues. With 0 bases clipped from V and 2 bases from J, the junction kept 1 base outside the gene matches. Full-length variable regions came from constant-region reverse primers plus semi-nested Nested Universal Primer A PCR. TCRdb ran MiXCR on the 5' RACE reads and lists one entry per CDR3 protein. This table holds 35,000 to 50,000 distinct CDR3 sequences, 22% found once. Treg sorting used a CD4+CD25+CD127-/low gate. Sequenced material: Tregs sorted from blood. This TCR derives from a female donor with breast cancer. The chain combines TRBV20-1 with TRBJ2-5; 12 bases agree with TRBD2. The CDR3: CSARDGTSGQETQYF. The CDR3 DNA is TGCAGTGCTAGAGATGGGACTAGCGGGCAAGAGACCCAGTACTTC.